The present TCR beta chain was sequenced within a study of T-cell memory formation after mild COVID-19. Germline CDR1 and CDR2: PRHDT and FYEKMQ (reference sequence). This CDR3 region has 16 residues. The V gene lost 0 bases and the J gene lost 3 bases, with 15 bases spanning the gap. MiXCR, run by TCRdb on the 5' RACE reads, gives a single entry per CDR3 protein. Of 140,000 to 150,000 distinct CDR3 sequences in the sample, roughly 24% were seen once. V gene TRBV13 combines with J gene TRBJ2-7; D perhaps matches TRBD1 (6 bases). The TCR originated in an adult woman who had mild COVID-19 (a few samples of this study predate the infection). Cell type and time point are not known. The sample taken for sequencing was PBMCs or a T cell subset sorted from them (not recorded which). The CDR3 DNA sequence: TGTGCCAGCAGCTTAGGGACAGGAAGGGGGATCTACGAGCAGTACTTC. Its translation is CASSLGTGRGIYEQYF. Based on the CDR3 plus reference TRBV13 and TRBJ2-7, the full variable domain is AAGVIQSPRHLIKEKRETATLKCYPIPRHDTVYWYQQGPGQDPQFLISFYEKMQSDKGSIPDRFSAQQFSDYHSELNMSSLELGDSALYFCASSLGTGRGIYEQYFGPGTRLTVT.